What follows are 25 T cell receptor beta chains derived from one specimen sequenced in a study of shared clonotypes between healthy human individuals (dated by TCRdb to the early 2020s). The library came from the immunoSEQ multiplex PCR assay. This is the immuneACCESS table as TCRdb keeps it, with only in-frame sequences that have V and J called. A part of the clones is gone; compared with another copy, unresolved V genes explain less than half, and the rest is unexplained. In all, the sample holds more than 2 million clones, and about 93% of those were seen once. The ten largest account for less than 2% of the sample. CD8 naive samples consisted of CD45RO-negative cells that were positively selected for CCR7, yielding a CD45RA+CCR7+ population without TemRA cells. What was sequenced was naive CD8+ T cells from PBMCs. The cell subset or site label on this specimen signifies: CD45RA+CCR7+. These receptors were collected from a man aged 18 to 35 in good health. Some clones in this sample may be carry-over from other donors' samples.

This chain uses TRBV29-1 with TRBJ1-2, with TRBD1 matching 8 bases. Germline assignment: CDR1 SQVTM and CDR2 ANQGSEA. V lost 7 bases and J lost 2; bases outside the gene matches: 6. This CDR3 spans 13 amino acids. DNA of the CDR3: TGCAGCGGTACGACAGGGGAGAACTATGGCTACACCTTC. Translated, it gives CSGTTGENYGYTF.

The chain recombines TRBV5-1 with TRBJ2-2; the match to TRBD2 covers 9 bases. The CDR3 runs to 17 residues. J lost 4 bases, V lost 4 bases, and 11 bases had no gene match. The germline CDR1 and CDR2 sequences are SGHRS and YFSETQ. The CDR3 DNA is TGCGCCAGCAGCCCTCTTAGGGCGGGAGGGCCCACCGGGGAGCTGTTTTTT. Amino acid sequence: CASSPLRAGGPTGELFF.

This chain connects TRBV19 to TRBJ1-5; D uncertain. Germline CDR1 is LNHDA and CDR2 is SQIVND (reference sequence). The V end was cut by 1 base, the J end by 0 bases, with 7 bases between. The CDR3 runs 15 residues. This CDR3 reads CASSIVQYSNQPQHF. CDR3 nucleotide sequence: TGTGCCAGTAGTATAGTCCAGTATAGCAATCAGCCCCAGCATTTT.

This chain links TRBV4-3 with TRBJ1-3, with unresolved D. CDR3 size: 13 residues. V was trimmed by 1 base and J by 6 bases, leaving 7 bases between them. Germline CDR1 and CDR2: LGHNA and YSLEER. In nucleotides, the CDR3 is TGCGCCAGCAGCCAAGTCCTTCCAAACACCATATATTTT. Amino acid sequence: CASSQVLPNTIYF.

The rearrangement links TRBV28 to TRBJ1-4; D not certain. CDR3 size: 15 residues. The germline gives CDR1 MDHEN, CDR2 SYDVKM. Deletions cut 3 bases from V and 4 bases from J, with 12 bases between. The CDR3 sequence: CASSLLSAYNEKLFF. CDR3 coding DNA: TGTGCCAGCAGTTTGTTGTCGGCCTATAATGAAAAACTGTTTTTT.

V gene TRBV23-1 combines with J gene TRBJ2-7; either TRBD1 or TRBD2 may fit D (6 bases each). TRBV23-1 is flagged as an ORF with uncertain function. Between the trimmed V and J ends, which lost 3 bases and 3 bases, there was a span of 27 bases. This CDR3 comprises 19 residues. CDR3 protein: CASSHHTGRGHNNNYEQYF. CDR3 sequence (DNA): TGCGCCAGCAGTCATCACACGGGTCGGGGGCACAACAACAACTACGAGCAGTACTTC.

The J gene is TRBJ2-1, the V gene TRBV10-3, with TRBD1 matching 9 bases. The CDR3 loop spans 17 amino acids. The V segment lost 5 bases and the J segment 1 base; nucleotides outside the gene matches: 9. Per the germline V gene, CDR1 is ENHRY and CDR2 is SYGVKD. The CDR3 sequence: CAISSSSDRGSYNEQFF. CDR3 DNA: TGTGCCATCAGTTCCTCCTCCGACAGGGGGTCCTACAATGAGCAGTTCTTC.

The V and J genes are TRBV6-5 and TRBJ2-7; D not resolved. In germline, CDR1 is MNHEY, CDR2 SVGAGI. Trimming stripped 2 bases from V and 3 bases from J, with 8 bases between. CDR3 size: 13 residues. DNA of the CDR3: TGTGCCAGCAGTTACCTCAACTACTACGAGCAGTACTTC. It specifies CASSYLNYYEQYF.

This clone appeared a single time. The chain joins TRBV30 to TRBJ2-7; no firm D call. V lost 5 bases and J lost 4, with 18 bases in between. Per the germline V gene, CDR1 is GTSNPN and CDR2 is SVGIG (reference sequence). This CDR3 contains 14 residues. The CDR3 bases are TGTGCCTGGGCCTACAGAAATAAAGAATACGAGCAGTACTTC. Encoded protein: CAWAYRNKEYEQYF.

The V call is TRBV4-2, the J call TRBJ2-7; a weak D match, TRBD2 (6 bases). V lost 6 bases, J lost 2 bases, and 17 bases lay in between. This CDR3 comprises 15 residues. CDR1 is LGHNA, CDR2 YNFKEQ, per germline. This chain's CDR3 is CASSQDYQNTYEQYF. CDR3 DNA sequence: TGTGCCAGCAGTCAGGACTACCAGAATACCTACGAGCAGTACTTC.

The chain employs TRBV9 and TRBJ2-1; 7 bases map to TRBD2. Per the germline V gene, CDR1 is SGDLS and CDR2 is YYNGEE. Trimming removed 2 bases from V and 10 bases from J; junction bases left unmatched: 18. CDR3 length equals 17 residues. CDR3 coding DNA: TGTGCCAGCAGCGTTAGTGAGCGGGGAACATCCCTTCAAGAGCAGTTCTTC. Protein sequence: CASSVSERGTSLQEQFF. Full variable domain (remainder filled in from reference TRBV9 and TRBJ2-1): DSGVTQTPKHLITATGQRVTLRCSPRSGDLSVYWYQQSLDQGLQFLIQYYNGEERAKGNILERFSAQQFPDLHSELNLSSLELGDSALYFCASSVSERGTSLQEQFFGPGTRLTVL.

The chain carries TRBV4-3 and TRBJ2-1; TRBD2 matches 11 bases. This CDR3 is 17 amino acids long. Germline assignment: CDR1 LGHNA and CDR2 YSLEER. With V trimmed by 0 bases and J by 4 bases, 5 bases remained unmatched. CDR3 nucleotide sequence: TGCGCCAGCAGCCAAGATGGGACTAGCGGAGGATACAATGAGCAGTTCTTC. Translation: CASSQDGTSGGYNEQFF.

Notes on this clone: Other DNA sequences of this sample code for an identical CDR3. The V and J genes are TRBV4-2 and TRBJ2-5, with 12 bases aligning to TRBD2. V was clipped by 2 bases and J by 2 bases; unmatched bases: 3. The CDR3 extends over 16 amino acids. Looked up from germline, CDR1 is LGHNA and CDR2 is YNFKEQ. Here the CDR3 DNA reads TGTGCCAGCAGCCAAACTAGCGGGAGGTTGCAAGAGACCCAGTACTTC. This gives the protein CASSQTSGRLQETQYF.

V gene TRBV10-1 combines with J gene TRBJ1-2; D gene unclear. Trimming removed 4 bases at V and 3 bases at J, with 9 bases between. The CDR3 is 13 residues long. Germline V gene lookup returns CDR1 WNHNN and CDR2 SYGVQD (reference sequence). DNA for the CDR3: TGCGCCAGCAGTGTTAGGCCAGACTATGGCTACACCTTC. Translating gives CASSVRPDYGYTF.

Details on this clone: In the same sample, other DNA sequences code for this CDR3. This rearrangement joins TRBV7-9 to TRBJ2-7; TRBD2 matches at 7 bases. The germline gives CDR1 SEHNR, CDR2 FQNEAQ (reference sequence). V lost 5 bases to trimming and J lost 3 bases; unmatched junction nucleotides: 4. The CDR3 covers 13 residues. The CDR3 here is CASSLGTIYEQYF. CDR3 DNA sequence: TGTGCCAGCAGCCTCGGGACTATCTACGAGCAGTACTTC. The complete variable domain, with remaining parts taken from reference TRBV7-9 and TRBJ2-7, reads DTGVSQNPRHKITKRGQNVTFRCDPISEHNRLYWYRQTLGQGPEFLTYFQNEAQLEKSRLLSDRFSAERPKGSFSTLEIQRTEQGDSAMYLCASSLGTIYEQYFGPGTRLTVT.

V is TRBV19 and J is TRBJ2-2; 7 bases agree with TRBD1. Trimming removed 9 bases from V and 4 bases from J; junction bases left unmatched: 5. CDR3 length: 13 amino acids. The V gene's germline CDR1 is LNHDA and CDR2 SQIVND (reference sequence). The CDR3 DNA follows: TGTGCCAGCAGGGACAGTCTCACCGGGGAGCTGTTTTTT. Protein product: CASRDSLTGELFF.

V and J are TRBV27 and TRBJ2-5; tentative D call: TRBD1 (6 bases). The CDR3 has 14 residues. Germline CDR1 and CDR2: MNHEY and SMNVEV (reference sequence). V was shortened by 3 bases and J by 4 bases, with 12 bases between the two germline ends. The CDR3 reads CASSFVQGRETQYF. CDR3 nucleotides: TGTGCCAGCAGTTTCGTACAGGGAAGAGAGACCCAGTACTTC.

The chain couples TRBV7-8 to TRBJ2-7; the match to TRBD1 covers 9 bases. CDR3 length equals 18 residues. CDR1 and CDR2 (germline): SGHVS, FQNEAQ. V shed 7 bases, J shed 2 bases, and the junction held 18 bases outside the gene matches. This CDR3 reads CASTPYRDRVYLAYEQYF. CDR3 nucleotide sequence: TGTGCCAGCACCCCCTACCGGGACAGGGTATACTTGGCCTACGAGCAGTACTTC.

The rearrangement uses TRBV27 and TRBJ1-5; weak D call: TRBD1 (5 bases). Trimming pared 6 bases from V and 0 bases from J, leaving 12 bases between. The CDR3 covers 15 residues. Germline CDR1 and CDR2: MNHEY and SMNVEV (reference sequence). In nucleotides, the CDR3 is TGTGCCAGCAGCAGAACAGGTAATAGCAATCAGCCCCAGCATTTT. The encoded protein is CASSRTGNSNQPQHF.

The chain links TRBV4-1 to TRBJ2-3; D gene unclear. Germline values: CDR1 MGHRA, CDR2 YSYEKL. This CDR3 comprises 14 residues. The germline V and J ends were trimmed by 4 bases and 1 base, with 9 bases remaining between them. CDR3 nucleotide sequence: TGCGCCAGCAGCCCCCTGGCAGGCACAGATACGCAGTATTTT. It yields the protein CASSPLAGTDTQYF.

The J gene is TRBJ2-7, the V gene TRBV7-9; 12 bases agree with TRBD2. Unmatched junction bases numbered 6, after V lost 5 bases and J lost 4 bases. This CDR3 is built from 15 residues. Per the germline V gene, CDR1 is SEHNR and CDR2 is FQNEAQ (reference sequence). CDR3 nucleotides: TGTGCCAGCAGCGACGGACTAGCGGGACTTTACGAGCAGTACTTC. It is translated as CASSDGLAGLYEQYF. Using reference TRBV7-9 and TRBJ2-7 for the parts outside the CDR3, the full variable domain is DTGVSQNPRHKITKRGQNVTFRCDPISEHNRLYWYRQTLGQGPEFLTYFQNEAQLEKSRLLSDRFSAERPKGSFSTLEIQRTEQGDSAMYLCASSDGLAGLYEQYFGPGTRLTVT.

The genes are TRBV6-1 and TRBJ1-1; D might be TRBD1 (5 bases). Germline-derived CDR1 and CDR2 are MNHNS and SASEGT. This CDR3 region has 14 residues. V shed 4 bases and J shed 4 bases, with 13 bases lying between them. The CDR3 protein is CASSGSEGFTEAFF. The CDR3 DNA reads as TGTGCCAGCAGTGGCAGCGAGGGGTTCACTGAAGCTTTCTTT.

The chain employs TRBV15 and TRBJ2-3; D is ambiguous. V shed 1 base and J shed 14 bases, with 19 bases lying between them. Germline V gene data show CDR1 as LNHNV and CDR2 as YYDKDF (reference sequence). The CDR3 has 14 amino acids. CDR3 sequence: CATSRGSTPTLWYF. The CDR3 DNA reads as TGTGCCACCAGCAGAGGTTCAACTCCTACCTTGTGGTATTTT.

The chain joins TRBV11-2 to TRBJ2-2, with TRBD1 matching over 10 bases. V shed 5 bases and J 4 bases; nucleotides not matched to a gene: 4. Germline assignment: CDR1 SGHAT and CDR2 FQNNGV. The CDR3 contains 15 residues. CDR3 nucleotide sequence: TGTGCCAGCAGCCCCAGGACAGGGGGCACCGGGGAGCTGTTTTTT. Translated: CASSPRTGGTGELFF. Full variable domain (outside the CDR3, taken from reference TRBV11-2 and TRBJ2-2): EAGVAQSPRYKIIEKRQSVAFWCNPISGHATLYWYQQILGQGPKLLIQFQNNGVVDDSQLPKDRFSAERLKGVDSTLKIQPAKLEDSAVYLCASSPRTGGTGELFFGEGSRLTVL.

The chain uses TRBV5-4 and TRBJ2-7, with D perhaps matching TRBD1 or TRBD2 (5 bases each). V was cut by 0 bases and J by 2 bases, with 9 bases left in between. Germline CDR1 and CDR2: SGHNT and YYREEE (reference sequence). This CDR3 is built from 14 residues. The CDR3 spells CASSLERDAYEQYF. CDR3 nucleotides: TGTGCCAGCAGCTTGGAAAGGGACGCCTACGAGCAGTACTTC.